The sequence of this T cell receptor beta chain was determined in a study of T-cell memory formation after mild COVID-19. V was pared by 7 bases and J by 0 bases, with 4 bases between. Germline V CDR1 and CDR2: SNHLY, FYNNEI. The CDR3 contains 11 residues. TCRdb processed the 5' RACE reads anew with MiXCR; each CDR3 protein has one entry. The sample has a few hundred thousand distinct CDR3 sequences, 15% to 20% seen once. This sequence originates from a man aged 18 to 30 who had mild COVID-19 (a few samples of this study predate the infection). Cell type and time point are not known. The rearrangement uses TRBV2 and TRBJ2-7; D unclear. What was sequenced was PBMCs or a T cell subset sorted from them (not recorded which). In nucleotides, the CDR3 is TGTGCCAGCAAGGTCTCCTACGAGCAGTACTTC. This gives the protein CASKVSYEQYF.